This T cell receptor (beta chain) was sequenced in a study of chemoradiotherapy in HPV16-positive cancers. Data came from immunoSEQ multiplex PCR; TCRdb stores just in-frame clones and leaves some out. The profile shows tens of thousands of clones, around 90% of them singletons. Study-wide results and caveats: Candidate HPV-specific clones and E7-related TCR motifs grew in tumor during treatment. Only a couple of HPV16-positive patients supplied the functional HPV-specificity definition.

Worth noting for this clone: No antigen is known for it.

The CDR3 has 14 amino acids. Looked up from germline, CDR1 is MNHEY and CDR2 is SMNVEV (reference sequence). Between the trimmed V and J ends, which lost 4 bases and 3 bases, there was a span of 13 bases. The sequencing used blood, collected from a patient who underwent chemoradiotherapy. This receptor was obtained from a human donor with HPV-associated anogenital cancer. The V gene is TRBV27, the J gene TRBJ2-7; D uncertain. CDR3 loop: CASSSFRRNYEQYF. CDR3 DNA: TGTGCCAGCAGTTCATTCCGTCGGAACTACGAGCAGTACTTC.